These 16 T cell receptor beta chains were all obtained from the same sample, sequenced in a study of monozygotic twins with inflammatory bowel disease. TCRdb re-called the 5' RACE reads and shows each CDR3 protein once, DNA omitted. The sample yields 200,000 to 250,000 distinct CDR3 sequences, of which the top ten take up 7.7%. Sequenced sample: blood. The source of these receptors is a human donor with ulcerative colitis or Crohn's disease, or a healthy co-twin of an affected twin (not recorded which).

The chain is built from TRBV7-2 and TRBJ2-6. Germline values: CDR1 SGHTA, CDR2 FQGNSA. The length of the CDR3 is 15 residues. This chain's CDR3 is CASSLSVAGANVLTF. The full variable domain, completed using reference TRBV7-2 and TRBJ2-6, is GAGVSQSPSNKVTEKGKDVELRCDPISGHTALYWYRQSLGQGLEFLIYFQGNSAPDKSGLPSDRFSAERTGGSVSTLTIQRTQQEDSAVYLCASSLSVAGANVLTFGAGSRLTVL.

The gene calls are TRBV12-3 or TRBV12-4 and TRBJ2-1; no DNA is available, so the TRBD1 call from TCRdb remains unchecked. This CDR3 comprises 16 residues. The CDR3 is CASSLDLGGGYNEQFF.

The chain is built from TRBV27 and TRBJ1-1. This CDR3 has 12 amino acids. Germline assignment: CDR1 MNHEY and CDR2 SMNVEV (reference sequence). CDR3 in amino acids: CASMRWNTEAFF.

The chain employs TRBV20-1 and TRBJ2-7; absent DNA, TCRdb's TRBD2 call cannot be checked. The CDR3 loop spans 15 amino acids. The germline gives CDR1 DFQATT, CDR2 SNEGSKA (reference sequence). This chain's CDR3 is CSARGTSGYSYEQYF.

The chain employs TRBV6-2 or TRBV6-3 and TRBJ2-1; the TCRdb D gene call, TRBD1, has no DNA to confirm it. CDR3 size: 20 residues. CDR1 is MNHEY, CDR2 SVGEGT, per germline. CDR3 in amino acids: CASNYGQGVETRKIYNEQFF.

The V and J genes are TRBV29-1 and TRBJ2-7. Germline CDR1 SQVTM, CDR2 ANQGSEA. The CDR3 is made up of 13 amino acids. The CDR3 sequence is CSVEGPKASEQYF.

The chain combines TRBV7-2 with TRBJ2-1; the D call from TCRdb, TRBD2, cannot be confirmed without DNA. The CDR3 covers 16 residues. Per germline, CDR1 SGHTA and CDR2 FQGNSA. Here the CDR3 reads CASSSAPGTIYNEQFF. Drawing the rest from reference TRBV7-2 and TRBJ2-1, the complete variable domain is GAGVSQSPSNKVTEKGKDVELRCDPISGHTALYWYRQSLGQGLEFLIYFQGNSAPDKSGLPSDRFSAERTGGSVSTLTIQRTQQEDSAVYLCASSSAPGTIYNEQFFGPGTRLTVL.

V and J are TRBV12-3 or TRBV12-4 and TRBJ1-6; the TCRdb call, TRBD1, lacks DNA for checking. The CDR3 spans 14 residues. The CDR3 reads CASSMTVYNSPLHF.

The chain employs TRBV6-1 and TRBJ1-2; lacking DNA, the TRBD1 call made by TCRdb goes unchecked. The CDR3 extends over 15 amino acids. CDR1 and CDR2 (germline): MNHNS, SASEGT. CDR3 sequence: CASSSGTARGDGYTF.

The rearrangement links TRBV10-3 to TRBJ2-3; without DNA, the TCRdb call of TRBD2 cannot be checked. The CDR3 extends over 14 amino acids. Germline assignment: CDR1 ENHRY and CDR2 SYGVKD. The CDR3: CATTSGRATDTQYF.

The V gene is TRBV7-8, the J gene TRBJ2-5; TCRdb proposes TRBD1, but this gene call is untestable without DNA. The CDR3 consists of 15 residues. CDR1 SGHVS and CDR2 FQNEAQ come from the germline V gene. The CDR3 protein is CASSDPWGGRETQYF.

The V gene is TRBV7-9, the J gene TRBJ1-3; TCRdb indicates TRBD1, and absent DNA this call remains unverified. The CDR3 is 15 amino acids. CDR1 and CDR2 (germline): SEHNR, FQNEAQ (reference sequence). CDR3 sequence: CASVSRDPSDYTIYF.

The chain has TRBV19 and TRBJ2-4. Germline V gives CDR1 LNHDA, CDR2 SQIVND (reference sequence). The CDR3 spans 15 residues. CDR3: CASSGLELAKNIQYF.

The chain combines TRBV5-1 with TRBJ1-1; the TCRdb call, TRBD1, lacks DNA for checking. The CDR3 spans 15 residues. The germline V gene encodes CDR1 SGHRS and CDR2 YFSETQ. CDR3 protein: CASSYGRTGNTEAFF.

The chain is built from TRBV2 and TRBJ2-1. CDR3 length: 13 amino acids. The germline V gene encodes CDR1 SNHLY and CDR2 FYNNEI. The CDR3 region is CASSSFLNNEQFF.

The chain has TRBV20-1 and TRBJ2-5; with no DNA, the TCRdb D assignment of TRBD2 cannot be verified. CDR3 length: 15 amino acids. Germline CDR1 and CDR2: DFQATT and SNEGSKA (reference sequence). CDR3 residues: CSASSSGGGGETQYF.